This T cell receptor (beta chain) was captured by sequencing in a study of T-cell reconstitution after alpha-beta-depleted transplantation in children. Germline CDR1 SGHRS, CDR2 YFSETQ. The CDR3 spans 16 residues. V lost 2 bases and J lost 0, with 12 bases in between. A TCRbeta library incorporating unique molecular identifiers was prepared. TCRdb analysed the PCR reads with MiXCR anew, one entry per CDR3 protein. This sample has about 110,000 distinct CDR3 sequences, with approximately 6.6% found just once. The TCR was taken from a male patient between 2 and 9 years old who had a stem cell transplant for acute lymphoblastic leukemia, so the T cells may come from the graft donor. V and J are TRBV5-1 and TRBJ2-1; D is possibly TRBD1 (6 bases). This specimen consisted of PBMCs, mostly from graft donor cells, obtained 360 days after TCRalphabeta/CD19-depleted stem cell transplant. CDR3 DNA: TGCGCCAGCAGCTTCCGCCCCAGGGGCTCCTACAATGAGCAGTTCTTC. This translates into CASSFRPRGSYNEQFF. Drawing the rest from reference TRBV5-1 and TRBJ2-1, the complete variable domain is KAGVTQTPRYLIKTRGQQVTLSCSPISGHRSVSWYQQTPGQGLQFLFEYFSETQRNKGNFPGRFSGRQFSNSRSEMNVSTLELGDSALYLCASSFRPRGSYNEQFFGPGTRLTVL.